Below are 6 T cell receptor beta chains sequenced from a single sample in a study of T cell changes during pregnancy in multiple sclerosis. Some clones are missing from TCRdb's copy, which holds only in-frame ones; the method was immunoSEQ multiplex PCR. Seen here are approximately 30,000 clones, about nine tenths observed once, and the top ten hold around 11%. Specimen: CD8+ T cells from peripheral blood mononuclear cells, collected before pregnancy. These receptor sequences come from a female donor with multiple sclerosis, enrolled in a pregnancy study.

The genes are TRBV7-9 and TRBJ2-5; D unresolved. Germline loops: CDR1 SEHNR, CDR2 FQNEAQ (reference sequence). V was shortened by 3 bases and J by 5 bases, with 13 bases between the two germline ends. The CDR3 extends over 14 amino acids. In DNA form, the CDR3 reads TGTGCCAGCAGCTTCAGTCAGGTCTTGGAGACCCAGTACTTC. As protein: CASSFSQVLETQYF. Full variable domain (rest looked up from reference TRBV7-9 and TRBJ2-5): DTGVSQNPRHKITKRGQNVTFRCDPISEHNRLYWYRQTLGQGPEFLTYFQNEAQLEKSRLLSDRFSAERPKGSFSTLEIQRTEQGDSAMYLCASSFSQVLETQYFGPGTRLLVL.

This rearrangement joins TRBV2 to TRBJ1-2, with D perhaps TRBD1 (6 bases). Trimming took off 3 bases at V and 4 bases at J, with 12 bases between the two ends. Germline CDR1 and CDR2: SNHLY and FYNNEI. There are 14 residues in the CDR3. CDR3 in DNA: TGTGCCAGCAGTGACGGCTGGGGGCCCTATGGCTACACCTTC. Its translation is CASSDGWGPYGYTF. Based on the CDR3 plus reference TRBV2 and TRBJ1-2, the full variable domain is EPEVTQTPSHQVTQMGQEVILRCVPISNHLYFYWYRQILGQKVEFLVSFYNNEISEKSEIFDDQFSVERPDGSNFTLKIRSTKLEDSAMYFCASSDGWGPYGYTFGSGTRLTVV.

The CDR3 region is CASSPTGGLRMDTEAFF. CDR3 in DNA: TGTGCCAGCTCACCGACAGGGGGGCTGAGGATGGACACTGAAGCTTTCTTT. The rearrangement links TRBV18 to TRBJ1-1; TRBD1 matches at 9 bases. V shed 3 bases and J 3 bases; nucleotides not matched to a gene: 11. The CDR3 extends over 17 amino acids. Germline-derived CDR1 and CDR2 are KGHSH and LQKENI.

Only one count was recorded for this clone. The CDR3 is CASSPGTGFYEQYF. The CDR3 DNA sequence: TGTGCCAGCAGTCCGGGGACAGGTTTCTACGAGCAGTACTTC. The chain has TRBV27 and TRBJ2-7; TRBD1 matches 8 bases. Trimming removed 5 bases from V and 3 bases from J; junction bases left unmatched: 6. Germline V gene sequence: CDR1 MNHEY, CDR2 SMNVEV (reference sequence). This CDR3 is 14 amino acids long.

CDR3: CASSASVRTGSGPQHF. The CDR3 DNA reads as TGCGCCAGCAGCGCAAGCGTCCGGACAGGGTCAGGGCCCCAGCATTTT. The chain links TRBV4-1 to TRBJ1-5; TRBD1 aligns across 8 bases. The CDR3 spans 16 residues. Per the germline V gene, CDR1 is MGHRA and CDR2 is YSYEKL. With V trimmed by 5 bases and J by 9 bases, 15 bases remained unmatched.

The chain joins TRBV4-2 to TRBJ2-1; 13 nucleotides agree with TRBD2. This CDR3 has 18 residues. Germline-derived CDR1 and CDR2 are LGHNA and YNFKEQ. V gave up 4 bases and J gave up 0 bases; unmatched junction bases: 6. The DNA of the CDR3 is TGTGCCAGCAGCCGTGGGACTAGCGGGACTAACTCCTACAATGAGCAGTTCTTC. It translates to CASSRGTSGTNSYNEQFF.